The sequence of this TCR beta chain was determined in a study of blood T cell repertoires in COVID-19. Study summary: The study drew acute and convalescent COVID-19 samples from the United States, Italy and Spain. Sources were T cells, B-cell-depleted T cells, or PBMCs; the material itself was cDNA or gDNA.

Per the authors' pipeline: Using reference gene primer amplification, nucleated cell counts were estimated. Sequencing was performed with immunoSEQ multiplex PCR; in TCRdb, only in-frame clones are kept and a portion is missing. V and J calls and clone size are given by that table; D and trimming were obtained from the DNA. Of some 70,000 clones listed, 80% to 90% are singletons. Trimming pared 6 bases from V and 8 bases from J, leaving 19 bases between. Per the germline V gene, CDR1 is PRHDT and CDR2 is FYEKMQ (reference sequence). This CDR3 comprises 14 residues. This sequence was found in a man over 45 with acute or convalescent COVID-19. Sequencing was carried out using peripheral blood. This sequence joins TRBV13 and TRBJ1-1; D gene ambiguous. This chain's CDR3 is CASRQRSTVREAFF. Written as DNA, the CDR3 is TGTGCCAGCAGACAACGGTCCACGGTGAGGGAAGCTTTCTTT.